Below, 21 T cell receptor beta chains from the same sample are listed, as sequenced in a study of shared clonotypes between healthy human individuals. The method was immunoSEQ multiplex PCR; TCRdb's version includes in-frame clones alone and lacks a portion of them. The table lists 2 million to 2.5 million clones, under 95% of them singletons, with approximately 0.36% in the top ten. Sequenced sample: naive CD4+ T cells from PBMCs. Regarding subset: CD45RA+ positively selected. These receptors all stem from a man between 18 and 35 years old in good health. Some clones in this sample may be carry-over from other donors' samples.

In nucleotides, the CDR3 is TGTGCCAGCACCAGGGCGGGAGGATCCTACGAGCAGTACTTC. This gives the protein CASTRAGGSYEQYF. The chain recombines TRBV11-2 with TRBJ2-7, with TRBD2 matching 8 bases. The V gene end was trimmed by 7 bases and the J gene end by 1 base; junction bases not matched to a gene: 6. CDR3 size: 14 residues. CDR1 is SGHAT and CDR2 is FQNNGV in the germline V gene.

This chain connects TRBV5-1 to TRBJ2-5, with a weak D call TRBD1 (7 bases). Germline V gives CDR1 SGHRS, CDR2 YFSETQ. This CDR3 contains 13 residues. Trimming left V 3 bases short and J 5 bases short, with 11 bases between. CDR3 amino acids: CASSSEGAETQYF. DNA of the CDR3: TGCGCCAGCAGCTCGGAGGGGGCGGAGACCCAGTACTTC. Complete variable domain (other parts from reference TRBV5-1 and TRBJ2-5): KAGVTQTPRYLIKTRGQQVTLSCSPISGHRSVSWYQQTPGQGLQFLFEYFSETQRNKGNFPGRFSGRQFSNSRSEMNVSTLELGDSALYLCASSSEGAETQYFGPGTRLLVL.

This clone was seen just once. The sample carries other DNA sequences with the same CDR3. This chain joins TRBV5-1 and TRBJ2-5, with D perhaps matching TRBD2 (7 bases). This CDR3 spans 15 amino acids. Per germline, CDR1 SGHRS and CDR2 YFSETQ. Trimming shortened V by 0 bases and J by 5 bases, and 14 bases separated the two germline ends. The CDR3 sequence: CASSLAGGRVETQYF. CDR3 coding DNA: TGCGCCAGCAGCTTGGCGGGGGGCAGGGTGGAGACCCAGTACTTC.

This clone was seen a single time. The chain combines TRBV7-3 with TRBJ2-3; 16 bases align to TRBD2. There are 16 residues in the CDR3. Germline trimming cut 2 bases from V and 10 bases from J; bases unmatched to any gene: 6. Germline values: CDR1 SGHTA, CDR2 FQGTGA. CDR3 loop: CASSLGTSGRARAQYF. CDR3 coding DNA: TGTGCCAGCAGCTTAGGGACTAGCGGGAGGGCCAGGGCGCAGTATTTT.

V gene TRBV27 combines with J gene TRBJ2-2; possibly TRBD1 or TRBD2 for D (5 bases each). CDR3 size: 15 residues. V was trimmed by 3 bases and J by 1 base, leaving 9 bases between them. In germline, CDR1 is MNHEY, CDR2 SMNVEV (reference sequence). Here the CDR3 reads CASSFAGRNTGELFF. In DNA form, the CDR3 reads TGTGCCAGCAGTTTCGCAGGGAGGAACACCGGGGAGCTGTTTTTT.

The chain employs TRBV7-8 and TRBJ2-2; 8 nucleotides match TRBD1. This CDR3 comprises 15 residues. CDR1 and CDR2 (germline): SGHVS, FQNEAQ. Unmatched junction bases numbered 7, after V lost 5 bases and J lost 5 bases. CDR3 bases: TGTGCCAGCAGCCAAGACAGGGGCATTACCGGGGAGCTGTTTTTT. Its translation is CASSQDRGITGELFF.

J is TRBJ1-1 and V is TRBV6-5, with D unclear. V was clipped by 8 bases and J by 8 bases, with 15 bases between them. Per the germline V gene, CDR1 is MNHEY and CDR2 is SVGAGI. This CDR3 is 12 amino acids long. The CDR3 region is CASLGTAAEAFF. CDR3 coding DNA: TGTGCCAGCCTAGGAACGGCCGCCGAAGCTTTCTTT.

V and J are TRBV9 and TRBJ2-2; 8 bases fit TRBD2. Per germline, CDR1 SGDLS and CDR2 YYNGEE. There are 13 residues in the CDR3. Germline trimming cut 3 bases from V and 7 bases from J; bases unmatched to any gene: 2. The CDR3 DNA reads TGTGCCAGCAGCGAAACTAGCGGCGGGGAGCTGTTTTTT. Protein: CASSETSGGELFF.

The V gene is TRBV27, the J gene TRBJ1-3; 7 nucleotides line up with TRBD1. Germline CDR1 MNHEY, CDR2 SMNVEV (reference sequence). The CDR3 runs to 18 residues. J was trimmed by 0 bases and V by 3 bases; bases with no gene match: 11. This CDR3 reads CASSFGQAEKLSGNTIYF. DNA for the CDR3: TGTGCCAGCAGTTTCGGACAGGCGGAAAAACTCTCTGGAAACACCATATATTTT.

This clone was seen only a few times. This CDR3 is also generated by other DNA sequences in the sample. The gene calls are TRBV19 and TRBJ2-5; D is uncertain. The ends were cut back, 3 bases at V and 2 bases at J, with 4 bases in the middle. Germline V gives CDR1 LNHDA, CDR2 SQIVND (reference sequence). The CDR3 extends over 12 amino acids. This CDR3 is CASSMGQETQYF. CDR3 DNA sequence: TGTGCCAGTAGTATGGGACAAGAGACCCAGTACTTC.

The V gene is TRBV6-1, the J gene TRBJ2-2; the D gene could be TRBD1 or TRBD2 (5 bases each). In germline, CDR1 is MNHNS, CDR2 SASEGT. Trimming cost V 6 bases and J 9 bases, with 17 bases left between them. This CDR3 comprises 14 residues. The CDR3 bases are TGTGCCAGCAGACTTCGGGACGCCTTGTGGGAGCTGTTTTTT. Encoded protein: CASRLRDALWELFF.

The rearrangement joins TRBV27 to TRBJ2-1; 10 bases map to TRBD2. Germline loops: CDR1 MNHEY, CDR2 SMNVEV (reference sequence). The CDR3 totals 18 residues. Trimming removed 6 bases from V and 0 bases from J; junction bases left unmatched: 11. In nucleotides, the CDR3 is TGTGCCAGCAGCCTCGGGACTAGCGTAACCAGCTCCTACAATGAGCAGTTCTTC. Translating it yields CASSLGTSVTSSYNEQFF.

Of note for this clone: At the DNA level, this CDR3 is encoded by other sequences in the same sample as well. The chain uses TRBV5-1 and TRBJ2-1; D unresolved. CDR1 is SGHRS and CDR2 is YFSETQ in the germline V gene. The CDR3 spans 14 residues. V lost 0 bases to trimming and J lost 1 base, with 5 bases between them. The CDR3 reads CASSLEGSYNEQFF. The CDR3, as DNA: TGCGCCAGCAGCTTGGAGGGATCCTACAATGAGCAGTTCTTC.

The V call is TRBV28, the J call TRBJ2-7; 12 bases fit TRBD1. Germline CDR1 and CDR2: MDHEN and SYDVKM. This CDR3 comprises 15 residues. Trimming took 7 bases from V and 6 from J; bases not matched to a gene: 10. The CDR3 nucleotides read TGTGCCAGCACGGAAGGGGGGACAGGGGGCGTCGAGCAGTACTTC. Translation gives CASTEGGTGGVEQYF.

The rearrangement joins TRBV18 to TRBJ2-1, with 10 bases identical to TRBD1. The germline V gene has CDR1 KGHSH and CDR2 LQKENI. With V trimmed by 3 bases and J by 7 bases, 6 bases remained unmatched. The CDR3 covers 15 residues. Here the CDR3 DNA reads TGTGCCAGCTCACCTGTTGGGACAGGGGTAAATGAGCAGTTCTTC. Translation: CASSPVGTGVNEQFF.

The gene calls are TRBV7-2 and TRBJ2-1, with a tentative D call TRBD2 (6 bases). This CDR3 spans 15 amino acids. V was trimmed by 3 bases and J by 6 bases, leaving 15 bases between them. Per the germline V gene, CDR1 is SGHTA and CDR2 is FQGNSA. The CDR3: CASSFLPGVGNEQFF. The CDR3 DNA sequence: TGTGCCAGCAGCTTCTTGCCGGGAGTAGGCAATGAGCAGTTCTTC.

This clone was seen only a few times. Other DNA sequences of this sample code for an identical CDR3. The chain has TRBV28 and TRBJ1-1, with TRBD1 matching over 8 bases. J was trimmed by 1 base and V by 3 bases; bases with no gene match: 4. The germline gives CDR1 MDHEN, CDR2 SYDVKM. CDR3 size: 15 residues. This CDR3 is CASSLGDRKNTEAFF. CDR3 DNA sequence: TGTGCCAGCAGTTTGGGGGACAGGAAGAACACTGAAGCTTTCTTT.

The chain uses TRBV28 and TRBJ2-1; TRBD2 might be the D (5 bases). CDR1 and CDR2 from the germline V gene are MDHEN and SYDVKM. The CDR3 length is 15 residues. The ends were cut back, 8 bases at V and 5 bases at J, with 19 bases in the middle. CDR3 coding DNA: TGTGCCAGCTCCCGGATGGACTCTTTTCACAATGAGCAGTTCTTC. As protein: CASSRMDSFHNEQFF.

The rearrangement links TRBV7-3 to TRBJ2-7, with TRBD1 matching 9 bases. CDR3 length: 15 residues. J was trimmed by 5 bases and V by 4 bases; bases with no gene match: 9. In germline, CDR1 is SGHTA, CDR2 FQGTGA. This CDR3 reads CASSSGTGNPHEQYF. DNA of the CDR3: TGTGCCAGCAGCTCCGGGACAGGGAATCCACACGAGCAGTACTTC.

The chain joins TRBV5-4 to TRBJ1-2, with D perhaps TRBD1 (6 bases). Germline CDR1 reads SGHNT; CDR2 reads YYREEE (reference sequence). The CDR3 spans 15 residues. Trimming pared 3 bases from V and 8 bases from J, leaving 20 bases between. This CDR3 reads CASSWERGFGGGYTF. The CDR3 nucleotides are TGTGCCAGCAGCTGGGAAAGAGGGTTTGGGGGCGGCTACACCTTC.

The chain links TRBV29-1 to TRBJ2-3; D possibly corresponds to TRBD2 (7 bases). This CDR3 has 16 residues. The germline V gene has CDR1 SQVTM and CDR2 ANQGSEA. V was pared by 4 bases and J by 1 base, with 18 bases between. CDR3 sequence reads: CSVVGLAEGGTDTQYF. CDR3 DNA sequence: TGCAGCGTTGTCGGGCTAGCGGAGGGGGGCACAGATACGCAGTATTTT.